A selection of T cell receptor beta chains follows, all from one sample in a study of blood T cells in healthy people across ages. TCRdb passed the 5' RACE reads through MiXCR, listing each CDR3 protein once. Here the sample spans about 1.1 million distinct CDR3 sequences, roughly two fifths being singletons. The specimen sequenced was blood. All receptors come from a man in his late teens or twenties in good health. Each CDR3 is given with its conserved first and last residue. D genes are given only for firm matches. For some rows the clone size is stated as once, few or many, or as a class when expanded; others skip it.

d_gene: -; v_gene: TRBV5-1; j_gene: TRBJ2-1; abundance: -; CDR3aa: CASSLDSSRHNEQFF; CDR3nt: TGCGCCAGCAGCTTGGACAGCTCAAGACACAATGAGCAGTTCTTC
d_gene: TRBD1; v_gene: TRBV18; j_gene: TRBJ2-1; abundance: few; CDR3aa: CASSLDRGTNEQFF; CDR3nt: TGTGCCAGCTCACTAGACAGGGGAACGAATGAGCAGTTCTTC
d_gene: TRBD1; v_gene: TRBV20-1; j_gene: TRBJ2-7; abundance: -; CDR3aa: CSASLQGAGEQYF; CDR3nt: TGCAGTGCTAGTCTGCAGGGGGCGGGCGAGCAGTACTTC
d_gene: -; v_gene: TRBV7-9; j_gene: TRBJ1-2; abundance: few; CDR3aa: CASSLGHSLSTGYTF; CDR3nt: TGTGCCAGCAGCCTAGGACATTCCCTATCGACGGGCTACACCTTC
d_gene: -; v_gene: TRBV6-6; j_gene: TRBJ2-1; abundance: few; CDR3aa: CASAAKNEQFF; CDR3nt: TGTGCCAGCGCCGCGAAGAATGAGCAGTTCTTC
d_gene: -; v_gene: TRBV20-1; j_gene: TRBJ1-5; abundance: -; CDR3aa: CSAQTGSSQPQHF; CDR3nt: TGCAGTGCTCAGACGGGAAGCAGTCAGCCCCAGCATTTT
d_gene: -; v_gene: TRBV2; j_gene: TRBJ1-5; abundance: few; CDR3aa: CASRQGPGQPQHF; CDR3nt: TGTGCCAGCAGGCAGGGGCCGGGGCAGCCCCAGCATTTT
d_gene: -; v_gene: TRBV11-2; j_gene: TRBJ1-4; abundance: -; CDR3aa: CASSVDLAEKLFF; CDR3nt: TGTGCCAGCAGCGTAGATTTAGCCGAAAAACTGTTTTTT
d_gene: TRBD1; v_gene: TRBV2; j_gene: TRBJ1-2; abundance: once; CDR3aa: CASSGQGVGYTF; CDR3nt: TGTGCCAGCAGTGGACAGGGGGTTGGCTACACCTTC
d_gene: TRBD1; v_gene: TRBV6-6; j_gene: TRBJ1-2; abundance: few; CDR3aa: CASSYRDRGLYGYTF; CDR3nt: TGTGCCAGCAGTTACCGGGACAGGGGGCTTTATGGCTACACCTTC
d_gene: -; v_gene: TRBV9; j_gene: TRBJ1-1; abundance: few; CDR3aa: CASSVDTGTEAFF; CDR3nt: TGTGCCAGCAGCGTAGATACAGGTACTGAAGCTTTCTTT
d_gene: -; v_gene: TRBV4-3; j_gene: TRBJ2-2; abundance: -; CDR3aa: CASSQEMSGRINTGELFF; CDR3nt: TGCGCCAGCAGCCAAGAGATGTCGGGCAGGATTAATACCGGGGAGCTGTTTTTT
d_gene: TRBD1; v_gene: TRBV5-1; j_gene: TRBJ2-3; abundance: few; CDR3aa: CASSYRDRVSTDTQYF; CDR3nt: TGCGCCAGCAGCTACCGGGACAGGGTGTCCACAGATACGCAGTATTTT
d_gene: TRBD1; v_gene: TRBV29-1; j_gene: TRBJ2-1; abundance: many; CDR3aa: CWRTGGSYNEQFF; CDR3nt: TGCTGGCGGACAGGGGGAAGCTACAATGAGCAGTTCTTC
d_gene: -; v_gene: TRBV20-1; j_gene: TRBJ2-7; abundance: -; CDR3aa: CSASGGSGYEQYF; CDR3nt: TGCAGTGCTAGCGGCGGTAGCGGATACGAGCAGTACTTC
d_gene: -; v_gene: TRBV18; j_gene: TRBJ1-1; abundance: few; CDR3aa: CATTLESTRVRIEVNTEAFF; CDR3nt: TGTGCCACCACCTTAGAATCTACCAGGGTTAGGATTGAGGTGAACACTGAAGCTTTCTTT
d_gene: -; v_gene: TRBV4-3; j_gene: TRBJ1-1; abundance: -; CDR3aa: CASSQDSEPNTEAFF; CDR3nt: TGCGCCAGCAGCCAAGATTCCGAACCAAACACTGAAGCTTTCTTT
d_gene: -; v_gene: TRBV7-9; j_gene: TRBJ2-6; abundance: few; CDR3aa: CASSLRGAAGANVLTF; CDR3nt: TGTGCCAGCAGCTTAAGAGGGGCAGCTGGGGCCAACGTCCTGACTTTC
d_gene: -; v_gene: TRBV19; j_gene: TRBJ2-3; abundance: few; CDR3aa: CASKDLRDSTDTQYF; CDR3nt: TGTGCCAGTAAGGATTTGAGGGATTCCACAGATACGCAGTATTTT
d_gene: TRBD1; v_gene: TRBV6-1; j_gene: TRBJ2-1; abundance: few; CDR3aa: CASTKTGDEQFF; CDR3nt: TGTGCCAGCACCAAGACAGGGGATGAGCAGTTCTTC
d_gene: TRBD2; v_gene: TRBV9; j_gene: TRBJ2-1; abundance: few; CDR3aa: CASSIHLAGVYNEQFF; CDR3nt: TGTGCCAGCAGCATCCATCTAGCGGGGGTATACAATGAGCAGTTCTTC
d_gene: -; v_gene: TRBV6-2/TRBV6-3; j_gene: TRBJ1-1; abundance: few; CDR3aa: CASRNLGVGQNTEAFF; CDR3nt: TGTGCCAGCAGGAACTTGGGGGTAGGCCAGAACACTGAAGCTTTCTTT
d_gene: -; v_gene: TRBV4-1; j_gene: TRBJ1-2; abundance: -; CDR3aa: CASSQDPGRWYGYTF; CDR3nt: TGCGCCAGCAGCCAAGACCCAGGGCGATGGTATGGCTACACCTTC
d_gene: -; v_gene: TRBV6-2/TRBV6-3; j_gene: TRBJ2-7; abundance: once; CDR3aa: CASSALGYNEQYF; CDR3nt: TGTGCCAGCAGTGCGCTCGGGTACAATGAGCAGTACTTC
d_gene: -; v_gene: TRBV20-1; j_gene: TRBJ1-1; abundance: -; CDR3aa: CSARVDVNTEAFF; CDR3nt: TGCAGTGCTAGAGTGGACGTTAACACTGAAGCTTTCTTT
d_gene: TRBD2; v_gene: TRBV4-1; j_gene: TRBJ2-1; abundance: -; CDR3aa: CASSQDTKLAGAENEQFF; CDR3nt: TGCGCCAGCAGCCAGGACACCAAACTAGCGGGGGCCGAAAATGAGCAGTTCTTC
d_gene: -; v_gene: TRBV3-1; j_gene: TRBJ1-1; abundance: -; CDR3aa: CAAWMNTEAFF; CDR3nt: TGTGCCGCTTGGATGAACACTGAAGCTTTCTTT
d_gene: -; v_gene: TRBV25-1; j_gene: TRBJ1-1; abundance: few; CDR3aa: CASSPQGGHTEAFF; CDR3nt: TGTGCCAGCAGTCCACAGGGAGGTCACACTGAAGCTTTCTTT
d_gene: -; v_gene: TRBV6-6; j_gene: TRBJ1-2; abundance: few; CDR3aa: CASSGLSYGGYTF; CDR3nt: TGTGCCAGCAGTGGCCTCTCCTATGGCGGCTACACCTTC
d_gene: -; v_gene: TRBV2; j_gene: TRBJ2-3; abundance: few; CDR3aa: CATSVGSSTDTQYF; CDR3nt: TGTGCCACATCGGTTGGCAGTAGCACAGATACGCAGTATTTT
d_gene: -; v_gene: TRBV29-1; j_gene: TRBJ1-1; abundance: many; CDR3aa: CSVVQGNTEAFF; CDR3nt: TGCAGCGTTGTTCAGGGGAACACTGAAGCTTTCTTT
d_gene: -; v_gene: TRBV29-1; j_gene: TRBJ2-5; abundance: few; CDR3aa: CSVEVGRETQYF; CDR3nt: TGCAGCGTTGAAGTTGGTCGAGAGACCCAGTACTTC
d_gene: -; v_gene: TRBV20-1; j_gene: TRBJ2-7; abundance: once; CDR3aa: CSASKTGDPYEQYF; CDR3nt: TGCAGTGCTTCCAAGACAGGCGATCCCTACGAGCAGTACTTC
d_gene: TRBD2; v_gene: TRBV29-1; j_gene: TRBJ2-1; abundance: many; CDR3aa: CSVNGLAGDNEQFF; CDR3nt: TGCAGCGTTAACGGACTAGCGGGGGACAATGAGCAGTTCTTC
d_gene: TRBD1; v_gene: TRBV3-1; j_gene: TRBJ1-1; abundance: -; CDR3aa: CASSQEVGLGQGPLNTEAFF; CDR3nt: TGTGCCAGCAGCCAAGAAGTGGGATTGGGACAGGGCCCCTTGAACACTGAAGCTTTCTTT
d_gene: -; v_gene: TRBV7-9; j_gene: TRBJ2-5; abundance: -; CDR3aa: CASSLVRGTQYF; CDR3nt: TGTGCCAGCAGCTTAGTCAGGGGGACCCAGTACTTC
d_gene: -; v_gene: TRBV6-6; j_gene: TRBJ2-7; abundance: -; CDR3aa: CASSYSGETEQYF; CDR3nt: TGTGCCAGCAGTTACTCGGGGGAGACCGAGCAGTACTTC